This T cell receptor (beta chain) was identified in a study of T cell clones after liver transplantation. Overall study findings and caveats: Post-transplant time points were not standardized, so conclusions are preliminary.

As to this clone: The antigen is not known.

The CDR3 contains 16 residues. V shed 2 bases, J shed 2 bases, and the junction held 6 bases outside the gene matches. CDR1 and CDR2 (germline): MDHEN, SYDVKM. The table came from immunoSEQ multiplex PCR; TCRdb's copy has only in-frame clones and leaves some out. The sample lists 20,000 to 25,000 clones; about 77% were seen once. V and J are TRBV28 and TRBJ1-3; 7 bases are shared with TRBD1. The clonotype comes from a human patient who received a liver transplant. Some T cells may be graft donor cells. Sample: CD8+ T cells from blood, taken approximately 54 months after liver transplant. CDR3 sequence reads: CASSLQLGTAGNTIYF. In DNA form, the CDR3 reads TGTGCCAGCAGTTTACAACTCGGGACAGCTGGAAACACCATATATTTT.